What follows are 15 T cell receptor beta chains derived from one specimen sequenced in a study of early T cells in non-severe SARS-CoV-2 infection. TCRdb re-called the 5' RACE reads through MiXCR, storing one row per CDR3 protein. The sample yields some 62,000 distinct CDR3 sequences, 8.8% seen once. The sequenced sample was whole blood, obtained at baseline. These receptors were taken from an adult who was a healthcare worker with PCR-confirmed SARS-CoV-2 infection or an uninfected control (not recorded which).

This clonotype showed up many times. The rearrangement links TRBV7-9 to TRBJ2-7; tentative D call: TRBD2 (5 bases). Trimming shortened V by 0 bases and J by 4 bases, and 10 bases separated the two germline ends. The CDR3 loop spans 14 amino acids. Germline V gene lookup returns CDR1 SEHNR and CDR2 FQNEAQ (reference sequence). This chain's CDR3 is CASSLAGVQYEQYF. The CDR3 nucleotides are TGTGCCAGCAGCTTAGCGGGAGTCCAATACGAGCAGTACTTC.

This clonotype was seen more than once but under ten times. V and J are TRBV18 and TRBJ1-1; 8 nucleotides match TRBD1. The J segment lost 4 bases and the V segment lost 9 bases, leaving 13 bases of the junction unmatched. The CDR3 has 15 amino acids. From germline, CDR1 is KGHSH and CDR2 LQKENI. CDR3 sequence (DNA): TGTGCCAGTTCCGGAGGTCAGGGGGCATCCACTGAAGCTTTCTTT. It specifies CASSGGQGASTEAFF.

The chain couples TRBV7-8 to TRBJ2-3, with TRBD2 matching 7 bases. The V gene's germline CDR1 is SGHVS and CDR2 FQNEAQ. The CDR3 has 12 residues. V was clipped by 2 bases and J by 10 bases; unmatched bases: 3. The CDR3 reads CASSLTLAAQYF. The CDR3 nucleotides read TGTGCCAGCAGCTTAACTCTAGCGGCGCAGTATTTT.

The chain has TRBV3-1 and TRBJ2-3; 7 bases match TRBD2. This CDR3 has 16 amino acids. V gave up 1 base and J gave up 4 bases; unmatched junction bases: 8. Germline CDR1 is LGHDT and CDR2 is YNNKEL (reference sequence). The CDR3 DNA follows: TGTGCCAGCAGCCAAGGGACTAGGAGGTACTCAGATACGCAGTATTTT. Protein product: CASSQGTRRYSDTQYF.

The CDR3 here is CATSDALTDTQYF. DNA for the CDR3: TGTGCCACCAGTGATGCCCTAACAGATACGCAGTATTTT. This chain connects TRBV24-1 to TRBJ2-3; D is undetermined. The V end was cut by 3 bases, the J end by 3 bases, with 6 bases between. The CDR3 contains 13 residues. Germline-derived CDR1 and CDR2 are KGHDR and SFDVKD.

The chain uses TRBV6-5 and TRBJ1-2, with 7 nucleotides matching TRBD1. The CDR3 has 15 residues. Germline V gives CDR1 MNHEY, CDR2 SVGAGI. V was pared by 6 bases and J by 4 bases, with 11 bases of the junction left unmatched. CDR3 protein: CASSRDLRQGYGYTF. DNA for the CDR3: TGTGCCAGCAGCCGAGATTTGCGACAGGGCTATGGCTACACCTTC.

The gene calls are TRBV27 and TRBJ2-7; maybe TRBD2 (5 bases). Germline lookup yields CDR1 MNHEY and CDR2 SMNVEV (reference sequence). V gave up 0 bases and J gave up 2 bases, with 14 bases separating them. The length of the CDR3 is 16 residues. The CDR3 loop reads CASSLSLMGVAYEQYF. CDR3 in DNA: TGTGCCAGCAGTTTATCTCTGATGGGAGTAGCCTACGAGCAGTACTTC.

The chain carries TRBV10-3 and TRBJ1-1; perhaps TRBD1 as D (5 bases). The V gene lost 3 bases and the J gene lost 5 bases, with 13 bases spanning the gap. There are 14 residues in the CDR3. Germline V gene sequence: CDR1 ENHRY, CDR2 SYGVKD. CDR3 sequence (DNA): TGTGCCATCAGTGACGGTCTTGGGGGAACTGAAGCTTTCTTT. Residues: CAISDGLGGTEAFF.

The rearrangement uses TRBV6-5 and TRBJ2-2; TRBD1 matches 7 bases. Trimming cost V 7 bases and J 3 bases; bases outside gene matches: 8. Germline loops: CDR1 MNHEY, CDR2 SVGAGI. The CDR3 runs to 15 residues. DNA for the CDR3: TGTGCCAGCAATACAGGGGCCTGGGACACCGGGGAGCTGTTTTTT. Amino acids: CASNTGAWDTGELFF.

This clonotype was counted ten times or more. This chain connects TRBV19 to TRBJ1-5, with D possibly being TRBD1 (6 bases). The germline V gene has CDR1 LNHDA and CDR2 SQIVND (reference sequence). The CDR3 length is 16 residues. The V gene lost 5 bases and the J gene lost 0 bases, with 14 bases spanning the gap. The DNA for the CDR3 is TGTGCCAGTAGTTGGGGGACAAGGTATAGCAATCAGCCCCAGCATTTT. It codes for CASSWGTRYSNQPQHF.

This clonotype came up many times. CDR3 coding DNA: TGCAGTGCTAGAGGGGCCCCGTGGGGGCATCAGCCCCAGCATTTT. As protein: CSARGAPWGHQPQHF. The genes are TRBV20-1 and TRBJ1-5, with D perhaps matching TRBD1 (6 bases). Trimming stripped 1 base from V and 5 bases from J, with 15 bases between. This CDR3 is built from 15 residues. Germline V gene sequence: CDR1 DFQATT, CDR2 SNEGSKA (reference sequence).

This clonotype showed up many times. The V and J genes are TRBV6-6 and TRBJ1-5, with D possibly being TRBD1 (5 bases). Germline V lookup: CDR1 MNHNY, CDR2 SVGAGI (reference sequence). Trimming left V 2 bases short and J 2 bases short, with 13 bases between. CDR3 length: 16 amino acids. The CDR3 region has the DNA TGTGCCAGCAGTTACCTATCCGGGGGAGGCAATCAGCCCCAGCATTTT. Its protein product is CASSYLSGGGNQPQHF.

This clonotype was found many times. The chain joins TRBV11-2 to TRBJ2-3; the D is unclear. The CDR3 sequence is 12 residues long. Trimming pared 7 bases from V and 3 bases from J, leaving 8 bases between. Germline values: CDR1 SGHAT, CDR2 FQNNGV. The CDR3 DNA reads as TGTGCCAGCACCCTTAGTACAGATACGCAGTATTTT. Residues: CASTLSTDTQYF.

This clonotype was recorded many times. The chain joins TRBV7-3 to TRBJ2-7; D uncertain. Germline V gene sequence: CDR1 SGHTA, CDR2 FQGTGA. The V and J ends lost 5 bases and 2 bases respectively, with 13 bases between them. The CDR3 runs to 14 residues. The CDR3 reads CASSPRGRPYEQYF. In nucleotides, the CDR3 is TGTGCCAGCAGCCCCCGTGGTCGGCCCTACGAGCAGTACTTC.

This clonotype was detected a few times. The chain couples TRBV5-4 to TRBJ2-3; 7 bases are a match to TRBD2. Germline CDR1 is SGHNT and CDR2 is YYREEE (reference sequence). This CDR3 comprises 15 residues. The V gene end was trimmed by 0 bases and the J gene end by 6 bases; junction bases not matched to a gene: 7. The CDR3 DNA reads TGTGCCAGCAGCTTGGCCGGGCAGGGAGGGGATACGCAGTATTTT. This translates into CASSLAGQGGDTQYF.